Sequencing of this TCR beta chain was carried out in a study of blood T cell repertoires in COVID-19. Study as a whole: Sites across the United States, Italy and Spain contributed samples from acute and convalescent COVID-19. In each case, the material was cDNA or gDNA derived from T cells, B-cell-depleted T cells, or PBMCs.

Repertoires were generated with immunoSEQ multiplex PCR, while TCRdb's copy carries only in-frame clones and drops some. The sample has 150,000 to 200,000 clones, 75% to 85% seen once; the top ten hold 11%. Between the trimmed V and J ends, which lost 1 base and 2 bases, there was a span of 15 bases. CDR3 length equals 16 residues. Germline loops: CDR1 GTSNPN, CDR2 SVGIG (reference sequence). The TCR comes from a human donor in a cohort sampled during active COVID-19. Source material: peripheral blood. V usage is TRBV30 and J usage is TRBJ1-5, with a tentative D call TRBD1 (6 bases). The DNA for the CDR3 is TGTGCCTGGAGTGAGGGGGTGGGTGGGGGCAATCAGCCCCAGCATTTT. Encoded protein: CAWSEGVGGGNQPQHF.